This T cell receptor (beta chain) was documented in a study of early T cells in non-severe SARS-CoV-2 infection (TCRdb year 2021). Looking at the study overall: Because TCR sequencing was done on bulk RNA from unsorted whole blood, the alpha and beta chains could not be paired.

Overall study outcomes, separate from this receptor: VDJdb matching was skewed toward anti-spike CD8 responses, so virus-specific expansions were likely underestimated and private and CD4 specificities were missed.

This clonotype was detected many times. Its antigen target is currently unknown. No much larger clonotype is one base removed from it; base qualities were not supplied. This was a case-control study nested in a cohort of healthcare workers in London, UK, who had nasopharyngeal swab PCR tests and blood samples taken every week. Healthcare workers were recruited between 23 and 31 March 2020, during the week of the UK lockdown, and were followed weekly for up to roughly 16 weeks. The library was built by means of 5' RACE. Sequencing used a NextSeq 500. The TCR library protocol attached unique molecular identifiers to individual cDNA molecules to correct for sequencing error and PCR bias. Both TCR alpha and beta chains were sequenced, and tight co-correlation was observed between alpha and beta sequence abundances in each sample. On the study's bioinformatics: V gene, J gene and CDR3 annotation of TCR sequences was performed with Decombinator V4. TCRs were defined as expanded if a significant change between any two time points was detected under a Poisson model with p below 0.0001. TCR abundances were normalised to the total number of TCRs sequenced in each sample and reported as counts per million. TRAV1-2 paired with TRAJ12, TRAJ20 or TRAJ33 defined MAIT TCRs, while TRAV10 paired with TRAJ18 defined iNKT TCRs. VDJdb, accessed 1 November 2021, was searched for CMV, EBV and SARS-CoV-2 annotated TCRs, excluding TCRs annotated for multiple antigens. Starting from the raw public reads, TCRdb applied fastp trimming at Q25, assembled clones with MiXCR and retained in-frame beta chains. A single entry per CDR3 protein holds the most common genes and DNA from its merged rows. TCRdb's processing, not the authors' own work, is the source of the V and J calls. The sample includes about 70,000 distinct CDR3 sequences, with roughly 10% observed a single time. 15% to 19% of the sample rests with the top ten.

The junction shows trimming of 7 bases on V and 4 bases on J, plus 21 bases between the germline ends. Its CDR3 holds 16 amino acids, cysteine through phenylalanine. Of the read, only the CDR3 DNA is kept; its 48 bases are in frame from base 1. Taken from the germline V gene, the CDR1 and CDR2 loops are WSHSY and SAAADI. This TCR was recovered from an adult who was a healthcare worker with PCR-confirmed SARS-CoV-2 infection or an uninfected control (not recorded which). The sample consisted of whole blood, taken at baseline. In this chain, TRBV10-2 is recombined with TRBJ2-3; too little of a D gene remains to name it. The DNA is as follows: TGCGCCAGCACTCCTGGACGCGCCGTCCTCCCAGATACGCAGTATTTT. It encodes CASTPGRAVLPDTQYF.